The 25 T cell receptor beta chains in this list originate from one sample, sequenced in a study of T cells after yellow fever vaccination. TCRdb called the 5' RACE reads again in MiXCR, with one record for every CDR3 protein. The data contain around 310,000 distinct CDR3 sequences, 4% of them singletons. Sequencing used PBMCs, obtained 5 days after the yellow fever booster vaccination. The receptor source for this set is a young man who received the YFV17D yellow fever vaccine.

The gene calls are TRBV24-1 and TRBJ2-3; 7 bases agree with TRBD2. The germline V gene encodes CDR1 KGHDR and CDR2 SFDVKD. There are 15 residues in the CDR3. The ends lost 2 bases at V and 2 bases at J; junction bases unmatched: 3. DNA for the CDR3: TGTGCCACCAGTGATTCGCGGGGGTCCACAGATACGCAGTATTTT. It specifies CATSDSRGSTDTQYF.

This chain uses TRBV10-3 with TRBJ1-5; D is undetermined. Per germline, CDR1 ENHRY and CDR2 SYGVKD. The CDR3 consists of 12 residues. V was clipped by 10 bases and J by 4 bases, with 11 bases between them. CDR3 protein: CATEDGNQPQHF. The DNA for the CDR3 is TGTGCCACCGAGGACGGGAATCAGCCCCAGCATTTT.

There are many counts of this clonotype. The chain combines TRBV2 with TRBJ2-1; a weak D match, TRBD2 (6 bases). The CDR3 totals 11 residues. The V gene's germline CDR1 is SNHLY and CDR2 FYNNEI. V lost 4 bases to trimming and J lost 9 bases, with 7 bases between them. CDR3 sequence: CASSVGGEQFF. As DNA, the CDR3 is TGTGCCAGCAGTGTGGGGGGTGAGCAGTTCTTC.

This chain connects TRBV7-2 to TRBJ2-2; the D gene is possibly TRBD1 (5 bases). Germline V gives CDR1 SGHTA, CDR2 FQGNSA. The CDR3 is 15 residues long. Trimming took off 2 bases at V and 0 bases at J, with 7 bases between the two ends. The CDR3 loop reads CASSLIGANTGELFF. In DNA, the CDR3 is TGTGCCAGCAGCTTAATAGGGGCGAACACCGGGGAGCTGTTTTTT.

In this sample, this clonotype turned up a few times. This chain's CDR3 is CASSLLGRGYEQYF. The DNA for the CDR3 is TGTGCCAGCAGCTTGCTCGGCAGGGGTTACGAGCAGTACTTC. The V and J genes are TRBV5-8 and TRBJ2-7; TRBD1 might be the D (6 bases). Looked up from germline, CDR1 is SGHTS and CDR2 is YDEGEE. The V end was cut by 1 base, the J end by 4 bases, with 12 bases between. There are 14 residues in the CDR3.

This clonotype showed up just a few times. The rearrangement uses TRBV28 and TRBJ2-7, with TRBD1 as a possible D gene (6 bases). There are 13 residues in the CDR3. Germline assignment: CDR1 MDHEN and CDR2 SYDVKM. The CDR3 DNA reads as TGTGTCGTCTCTGGGGACACAGCGCGGGAGCAGTACGTC. Translating it yields CVVSGDTAREQYV.

In this sample, this clonotype turned up many times. The chain couples TRBV12-3 or TRBV12-4 to TRBJ1-6; a possible D gene is TRBD1 (5 bases). V was clipped by 4 bases and J by 10 bases, with 11 bases between them. The CDR3 sequence is 13 residues long. CDR3 residues: CASSYLGDSPLHF. The CDR3 DNA follows: TGTGCCAGCAGTTACCTGGGGGACTCACCCCTCCACTTT.

The rearrangement uses TRBV5-1 and TRBJ2-3; 10 nucleotides align to TRBD2. CDR3 length: 17 residues. The J segment lost 6 bases and the V segment lost 3 bases, leaving 13 bases of the junction unmatched. The V gene's germline CDR1 is SGHRS and CDR2 YFSETQ. The CDR3 DNA reads as TGCGCCAGCAGCTCAAACGCTGGACTAGCGGAGATTGATACGCAGTATTTT. It translates to CASSSNAGLAEIDTQYF.

The rearrangement links TRBV6-4 to TRBJ1-5; no clear D gene. Trimming took off 4 bases at V and 7 bases at J, with 11 bases between the two ends. Germline values: CDR1 MRHNA, CDR2 SNTAGT. This CDR3 region has 13 residues. In nucleotides, the CDR3 is TGTGCCAGCAGTGGCGAGGACGGACAGCCCCAGCATTTT. Translating gives CASSGEDGQPQHF.

The chain carries TRBV19 and TRBJ2-1; possibly TRBD2 for D (6 bases). The CDR3 consists of 13 residues. In germline, CDR1 is LNHDA, CDR2 SQIVND (reference sequence). Trimming stripped 6 bases from V and 5 bases from J, with 11 bases between. For the CDR3, the DNA is TGTGCCAGTAGCCCTAGCGTTAACAATGAGCAGTTCTTC. Protein sequence: CASSPSVNNEQFF.

This sequence joins TRBV7-9 and TRBJ2-7, with a weak D call TRBD1 (5 bases). Germline assignment: CDR1 SEHNR and CDR2 FQNEAQ (reference sequence). V lost 3 bases to trimming and J lost 6 bases, with 15 bases between them. This CDR3 is built from 14 residues. CDR3 loop: CASSFGWGGSEQYF. Here the CDR3 DNA reads TGTGCCAGCAGCTTTGGTTGGGGCGGCAGCGAGCAGTACTTC. The full variable domain, rest sourced from reference TRBV7-9 and TRBJ2-7, is DTGVSQNPRHKITKRGQNVTFRCDPISEHNRLYWYRQTLGQGPEFLTYFQNEAQLEKSRLLSDRFSAERPKGSFSTLEIQRTEQGDSAMYLCASSFGWGGSEQYFGPGTRLTVT.

The rearrangement uses TRBV14 and TRBJ2-1; D unresolved. With 0 bases removed from V and 8 bases from J, the gap between germline ends came to 8 bases. Germline loops: CDR1 SGHDN, CDR2 FVKESK. This CDR3 contains 13 residues. The CDR3 region has the DNA TGTGCCAGCAGCCAAGATTGGGATTATGAGCAGTTCTTC. Translated, it gives CASSQDWDYEQFF.

The chain links TRBV4-3 to TRBJ2-1, with a weak D call TRBD2 (7 bases). The CDR3 contains 15 residues. Trimming took 4 bases from V and 2 from J, leaving 12 bases between them. The germline V gene has CDR1 LGHNA and CDR2 YSLEER. CDR3 sequence reads: CASSPGGGAYNEQFF. CDR3 nucleotides: TGCGCCAGCAGCCCGGGGGGCGGGGCCTACAATGAGCAGTTCTTC.

Here the CDR3 reads CASSAQGFSSEQFF. In nucleotides, the CDR3 is TGTGCCAGCAGTGCCCAGGGGTTCTCCAGTGAGCAGTTCTTC. The rearrangement links TRBV25-1 to TRBJ2-1; weak D call: TRBD1 (6 bases). V shed 4 bases and J shed 9 bases, with 16 bases lying between them. There are 14 residues in the CDR3. Looked up from germline, CDR1 is MGHDK and CDR2 is SYGVNS.

This clonotype was observed at least ten times. The J gene is TRBJ2-3, the V gene TRBV5-1, with D possibly matching TRBD2 (6 bases). CDR3 length equals 17 residues. The V end was cut by 0 bases, the J end by 4 bases, with 18 bases between. CDR1 and CDR2 (germline): SGHRS, YFSETQ. CDR3 residues: CASSLGGTWRGSDTQYF. The CDR3 nucleotides are TGCGCCAGCAGCTTGGGCGGCACTTGGCGGGGCTCAGATACGCAGTATTTT. The variable domain in full, with the rest retrieved from reference TRBV5-1 and TRBJ2-3, is KAGVTQTPRYLIKTRGQQVTLSCSPISGHRSVSWYQQTPGQGLQFLFEYFSETQRNKGNFPGRFSGRQFSNSRSEMNVSTLELGDSALYLCASSLGGTWRGSDTQYFGPGTRLTVL.

This clonotype was observed many times. This chain links TRBV5-1 with TRBJ2-7; 8 bases map to TRBD1. After removal of 4 bases from V and 5 bases from J, the junction contained 5 bases not matched to a gene. The CDR3 covers 13 residues. Germline assignment: CDR1 SGHRS and CDR2 YFSETQ. The CDR3 sequence: CASSLGQGDEQYV. The DNA for the CDR3 is TGCGCCAGCAGCCTAGGACAGGGCGACGAGCAGTACGTC.

This clonotype was recorded many times. The V call is TRBV5-1, the J call TRBJ2-1, with 11 bases fitting TRBD1. With 4 bases clipped from V and 2 bases from J, the junction kept 2 bases outside the gene matches. The germline gives CDR1 SGHRS, CDR2 YFSETQ. CDR3 length: 15 amino acids. CDR3 in DNA: TGCGCCAGCAGCGGACAGGGGGCGGCCTACAATGAGCAGTTCTTC. Translated, it gives CASSGQGAAYNEQFF.

This clonotype was detected a few times. V and J are TRBV6-5 and TRBJ1-6; 10 bases align to TRBD1. The germline V gene encodes CDR1 MNHEY and CDR2 SVGAGI. The ends lost 10 bases at V and 7 bases at J; junction bases unmatched: 7. The CDR3 totals 14 residues. The CDR3 DNA follows: TGTGCCACCTCACCGGACAGGGGGAATTCACCCCTCCACTTT. Protein sequence: CATSPDRGNSPLHF.

Only a few counts were recorded for this clonotype. This rearrangement joins TRBV25-1 to TRBJ2-3; D is undetermined. Between the trimmed V and J ends, which lost 1 base and 7 bases, there was a span of 6 bases. From germline, CDR1 is MGHDK and CDR2 SYGVNS. This CDR3 is built from 12 residues. CDR3 nucleotide sequence: TGTGCCAGCAGTGAATCTGGTAATACGCAGTATTTT. This sequence encodes CASSESGNTQYF.

The chain carries TRBV7-8 and TRBJ2-7; D uncertain. Deletions cut 6 bases from V and 5 bases from J, with 14 bases between. This CDR3 comprises 13 residues. CDR1 SGHVS and CDR2 FQNEAQ come from the germline V gene. CDR3 DNA: TGTGCCAGCAGTCCCGGATTCTGGGACGAGCAGTACTTC. Translation: CASSPGFWDEQYF.

There are a few counts of this clonotype. The rearrangement joins TRBV6-5 to TRBJ2-1, with D perhaps matching TRBD2 (7 bases). Germline CDR1 reads MNHEY; CDR2 reads SVGAGI. Trimming cost V 7 bases and J 5 bases, with 15 bases left between them. The CDR3 loop spans 14 amino acids. The CDR3: CASTAGAPHNEQFF. The CDR3, as DNA: TGTGCCAGCACTGCGGGGGCCCCTCACAATGAGCAGTTCTTC.

The chain uses TRBV28 and TRBJ1-6, with 8 bases that match TRBD1. The V gene's germline CDR1 is MDHEN and CDR2 SYDVKM. Trimming at V came to 3 bases and at J to 7 bases, leaving 5 bases not matched to a gene. The CDR3 loop spans 15 amino acids. The CDR3 here is CASSFRDRPNSPLHF. The CDR3 bases are TGTGCCAGCAGTTTTCGGGACAGGCCGAATTCACCCCTCCACTTT.

J is TRBJ2-7 and V is TRBV4-1; 12 nucleotides agree with TRBD1. The trim removed 3 bases at V and 5 bases at J, leaving 8 bases unmatched. This CDR3 has 16 amino acids. Germline assignment: CDR1 MGHRA and CDR2 YSYEKL. The CDR3 here is CASSQLPGQGAHEQYF. In DNA form, the CDR3 reads TGCGCCAGCAGCCAGTTACCGGGACAGGGGGCTCACGAGCAGTACTTC.

This clonotype was observed a handful of times. The gene calls are TRBV9 and TRBJ1-3, with D possibly matching TRBD1 (5 bases). The CDR3 has 16 amino acids. Trimming removed 4 bases at V and 2 bases at J, with 16 bases between. Germline V lookup: CDR1 SGDLS, CDR2 YYNGEE. CDR3 loop: CASSPRWGVTGNTIYF. The CDR3 DNA reads TGTGCCAGCAGCCCTCGTTGGGGGGTCACTGGAAACACCATATATTTT.

The chain links TRBV2 to TRBJ2-1, with D possibly being TRBD1 (6 bases). CDR1 SNHLY and CDR2 FYNNEI come from the germline V gene. With 7 bases removed from V and 2 bases from J, the gap between germline ends came to 18 bases. This CDR3 contains 16 residues. The CDR3 spells CASTIETGLAYNEQFF. The CDR3 DNA reads TGTGCCAGCACCATCGAGACAGGCCTCGCCTACAATGAGCAGTTCTTC.